This T cell receptor (beta chain) was sequenced for a study of blood T cell repertoires in COVID-19. This table comes from immunoSEQ multiplex PCR, and its TCRdb copy is limited to in-frame clones, with some not included. The sample comprises fewer than 350,000 clones, approximately 86% of which are singletons, and around 13% rests with the top ten. The CDR3 runs 13 residues. The V segment lost 7 bases and the J segment 4 bases; nucleotides outside the gene matches: 5. Germline values: CDR1 KGHDR, CDR2 SFDVKD. The gene calls are TRBV24-1 and TRBJ1-2; 7 bases are shared with TRBD1. This TCR came from a woman in her 70s with COVID-19, enrolled during active disease. Sequencing was done on a sample of peripheral blood. CDR3 protein: CATSDDRAYGYTF. The CDR3 DNA reads as TGTGCCACCAGCGACGACAGGGCCTATGGCTACACCTTC.